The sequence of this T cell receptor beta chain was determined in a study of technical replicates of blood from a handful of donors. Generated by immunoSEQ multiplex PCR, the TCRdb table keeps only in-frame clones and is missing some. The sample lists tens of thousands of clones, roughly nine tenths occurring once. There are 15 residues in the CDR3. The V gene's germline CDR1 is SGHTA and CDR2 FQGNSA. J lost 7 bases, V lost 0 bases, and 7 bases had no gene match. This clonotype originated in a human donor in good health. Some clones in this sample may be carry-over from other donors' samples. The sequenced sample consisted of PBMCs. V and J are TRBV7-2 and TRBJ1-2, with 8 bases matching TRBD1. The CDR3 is CASSLAGQGAAGYTF. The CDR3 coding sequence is TGTGCCAGCAGCTTAGCCGGGCAGGGGGCGGCTGGCTACACCTTC.